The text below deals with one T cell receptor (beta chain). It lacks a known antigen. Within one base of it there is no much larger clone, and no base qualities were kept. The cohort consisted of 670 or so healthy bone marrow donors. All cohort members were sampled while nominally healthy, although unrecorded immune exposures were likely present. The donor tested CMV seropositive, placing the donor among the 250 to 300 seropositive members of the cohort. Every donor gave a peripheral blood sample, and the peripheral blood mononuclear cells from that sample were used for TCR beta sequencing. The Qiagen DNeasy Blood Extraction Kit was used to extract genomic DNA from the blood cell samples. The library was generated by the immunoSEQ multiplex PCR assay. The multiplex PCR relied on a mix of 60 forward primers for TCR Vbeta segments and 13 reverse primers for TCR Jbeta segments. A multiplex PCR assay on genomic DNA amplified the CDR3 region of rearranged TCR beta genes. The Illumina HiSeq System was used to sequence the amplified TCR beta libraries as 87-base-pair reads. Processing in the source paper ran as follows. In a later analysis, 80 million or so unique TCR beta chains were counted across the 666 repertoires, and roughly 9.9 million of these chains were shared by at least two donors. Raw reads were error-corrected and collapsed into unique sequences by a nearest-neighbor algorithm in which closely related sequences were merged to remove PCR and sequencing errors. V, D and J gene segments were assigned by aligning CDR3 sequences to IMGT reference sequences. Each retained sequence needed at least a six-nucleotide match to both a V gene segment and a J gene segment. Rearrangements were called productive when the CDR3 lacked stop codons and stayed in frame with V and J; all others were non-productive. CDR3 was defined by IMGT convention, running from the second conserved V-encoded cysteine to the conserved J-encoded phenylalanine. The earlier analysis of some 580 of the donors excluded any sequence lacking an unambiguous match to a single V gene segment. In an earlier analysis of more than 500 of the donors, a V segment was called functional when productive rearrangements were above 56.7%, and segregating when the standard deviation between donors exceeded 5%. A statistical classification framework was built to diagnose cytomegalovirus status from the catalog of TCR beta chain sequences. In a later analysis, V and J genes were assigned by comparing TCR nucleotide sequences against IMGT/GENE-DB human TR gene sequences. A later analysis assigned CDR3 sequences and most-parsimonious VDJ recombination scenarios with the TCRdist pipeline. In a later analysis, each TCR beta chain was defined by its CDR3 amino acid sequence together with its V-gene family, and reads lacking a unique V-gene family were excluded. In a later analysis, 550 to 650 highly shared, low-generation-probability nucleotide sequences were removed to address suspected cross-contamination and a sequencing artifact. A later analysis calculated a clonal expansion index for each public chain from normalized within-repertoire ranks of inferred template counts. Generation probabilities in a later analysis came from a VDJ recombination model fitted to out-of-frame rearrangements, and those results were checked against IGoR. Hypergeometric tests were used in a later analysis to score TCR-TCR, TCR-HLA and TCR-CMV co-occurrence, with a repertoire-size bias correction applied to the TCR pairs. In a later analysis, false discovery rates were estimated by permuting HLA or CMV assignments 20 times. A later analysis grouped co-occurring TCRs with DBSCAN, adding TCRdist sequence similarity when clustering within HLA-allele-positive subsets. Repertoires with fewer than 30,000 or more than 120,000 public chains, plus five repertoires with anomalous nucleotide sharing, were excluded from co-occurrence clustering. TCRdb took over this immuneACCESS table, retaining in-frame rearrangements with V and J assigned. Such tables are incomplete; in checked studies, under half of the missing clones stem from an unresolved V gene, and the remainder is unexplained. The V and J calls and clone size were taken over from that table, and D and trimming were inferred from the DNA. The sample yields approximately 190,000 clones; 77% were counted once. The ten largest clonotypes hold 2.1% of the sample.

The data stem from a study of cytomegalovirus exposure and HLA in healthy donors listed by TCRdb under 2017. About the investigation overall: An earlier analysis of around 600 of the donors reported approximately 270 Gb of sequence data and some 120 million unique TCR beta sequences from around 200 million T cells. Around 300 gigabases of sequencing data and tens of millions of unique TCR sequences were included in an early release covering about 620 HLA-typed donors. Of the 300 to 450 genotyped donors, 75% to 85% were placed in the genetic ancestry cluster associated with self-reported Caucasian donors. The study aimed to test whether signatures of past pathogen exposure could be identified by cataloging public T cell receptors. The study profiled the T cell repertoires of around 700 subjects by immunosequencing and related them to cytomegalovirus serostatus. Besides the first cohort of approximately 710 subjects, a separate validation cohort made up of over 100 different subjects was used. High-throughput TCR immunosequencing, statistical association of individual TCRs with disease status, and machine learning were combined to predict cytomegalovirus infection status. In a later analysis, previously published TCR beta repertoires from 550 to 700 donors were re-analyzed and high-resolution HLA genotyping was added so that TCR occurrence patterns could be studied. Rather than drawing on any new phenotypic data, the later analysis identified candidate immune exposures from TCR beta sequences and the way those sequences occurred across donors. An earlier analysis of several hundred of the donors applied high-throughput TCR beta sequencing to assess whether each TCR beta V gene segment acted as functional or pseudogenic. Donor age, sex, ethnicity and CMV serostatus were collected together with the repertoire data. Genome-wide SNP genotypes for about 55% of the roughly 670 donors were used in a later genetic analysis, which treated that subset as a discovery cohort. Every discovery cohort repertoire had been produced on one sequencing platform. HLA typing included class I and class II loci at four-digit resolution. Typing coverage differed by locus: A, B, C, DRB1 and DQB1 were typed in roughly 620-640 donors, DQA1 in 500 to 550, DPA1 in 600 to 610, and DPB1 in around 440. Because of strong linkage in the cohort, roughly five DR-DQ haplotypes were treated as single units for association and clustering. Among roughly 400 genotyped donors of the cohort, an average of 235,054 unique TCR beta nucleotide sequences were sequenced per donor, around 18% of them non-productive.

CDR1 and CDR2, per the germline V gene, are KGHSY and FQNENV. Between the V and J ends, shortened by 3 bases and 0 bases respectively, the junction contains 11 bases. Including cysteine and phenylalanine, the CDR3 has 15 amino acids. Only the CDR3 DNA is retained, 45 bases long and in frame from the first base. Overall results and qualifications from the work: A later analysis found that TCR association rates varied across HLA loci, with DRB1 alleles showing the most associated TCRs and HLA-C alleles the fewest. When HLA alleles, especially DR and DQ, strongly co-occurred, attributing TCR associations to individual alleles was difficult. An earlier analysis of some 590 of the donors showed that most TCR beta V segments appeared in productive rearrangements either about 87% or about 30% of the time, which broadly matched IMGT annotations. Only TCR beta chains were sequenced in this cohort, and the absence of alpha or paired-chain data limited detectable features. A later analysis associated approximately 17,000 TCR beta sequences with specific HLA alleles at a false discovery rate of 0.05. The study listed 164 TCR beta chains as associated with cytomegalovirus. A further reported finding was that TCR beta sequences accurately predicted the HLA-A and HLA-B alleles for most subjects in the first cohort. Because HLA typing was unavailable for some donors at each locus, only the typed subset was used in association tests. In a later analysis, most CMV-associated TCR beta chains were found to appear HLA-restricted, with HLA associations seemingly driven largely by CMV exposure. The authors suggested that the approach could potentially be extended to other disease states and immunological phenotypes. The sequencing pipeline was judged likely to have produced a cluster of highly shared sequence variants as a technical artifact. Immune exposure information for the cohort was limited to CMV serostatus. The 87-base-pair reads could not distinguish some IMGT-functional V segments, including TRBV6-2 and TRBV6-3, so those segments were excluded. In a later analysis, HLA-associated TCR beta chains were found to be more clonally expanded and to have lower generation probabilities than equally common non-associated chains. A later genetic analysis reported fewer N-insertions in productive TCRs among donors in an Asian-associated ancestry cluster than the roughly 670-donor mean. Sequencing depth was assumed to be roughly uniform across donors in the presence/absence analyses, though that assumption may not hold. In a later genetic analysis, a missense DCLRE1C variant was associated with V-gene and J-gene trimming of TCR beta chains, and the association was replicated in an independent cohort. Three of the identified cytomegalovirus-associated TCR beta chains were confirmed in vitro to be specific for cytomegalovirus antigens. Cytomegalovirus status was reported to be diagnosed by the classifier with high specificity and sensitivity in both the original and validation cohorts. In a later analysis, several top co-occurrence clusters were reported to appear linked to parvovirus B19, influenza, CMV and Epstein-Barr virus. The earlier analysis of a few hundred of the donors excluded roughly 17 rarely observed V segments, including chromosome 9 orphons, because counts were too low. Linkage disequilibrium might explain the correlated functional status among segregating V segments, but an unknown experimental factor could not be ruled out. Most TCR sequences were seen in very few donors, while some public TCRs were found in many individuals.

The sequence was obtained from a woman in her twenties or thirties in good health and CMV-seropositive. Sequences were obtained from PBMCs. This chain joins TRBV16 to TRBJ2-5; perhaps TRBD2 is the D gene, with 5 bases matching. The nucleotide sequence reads TGTGCCAGCAGCCACGATAGCGCGTACCAAGAGACCCAGTACTTC. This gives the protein CASSHDSAYQETQYF.